A single sample is the source of the 8 T cell receptor beta chains below, sequenced in a study of tissue T cells after allogeneic stem cell transplantation. Libraries were prepared by immunoSEQ multiplex PCR; TCRdb keeps only in-frame clonotypes and omits some of them. The repertoire has 1,100 or so clones, about half of them found once; the top ten carry approximately 35%. Time point given: mouse harvest day 14 after allogeneic transplant. Mouse grafts combined 10^7 T-cell-depleted bone marrow cells with 10^6 splenic CD5+ T cells. Sequencing was performed on liver tissue. These receptors originate from a female BALB/c mouse given C57BL/6 T cells with graft-versus-host disease after an allogeneic hematopoietic cell transplant.

A remark on this clone: Each gene name is a mouse one. The read finishes 1 residue shy of the CDR3 end, and the germline J gene is used to complete it. The V gene is TRBV16, the J gene TRBJ1-5; 7 nucleotides match TRBD1. The CDR3 length is 15 residues. From germline, CDR1 is SGHSA and CDR2 FRNQAP. The trim removed 5 bases at V and 0 bases at J, leaving 4 bases unmatched. The CDR3 sequence is CASSPGTDNNQAPLF. Partial CDR3 DNA: TGTGCAAGCAGCCCTGGGACAGATAACAACCAGGCTCCGCTT.

This clone has only a few counts. The gene names here belong to mouse. Read data end 1 residue before the CDR3 end; the end is taken from the germline J gene. The chain employs TRBV29 and TRBJ2-4, with 10 positions matching TRBD2. Germline CDR1 and CDR2: MSHET and SYDVDS. The CDR3 spans 18 residues. V lost 0 bases, J lost 0 bases, and 6 bases stayed unmatched. The sequenced CDR3 bases are TGTGCTAGCAGTTTATCGATGGGACTGGGGACTAGTCAAAACACCTTGTAC. Its translation: CASSLSMGLGTSQNTLY. The full CDR3 sequence reads CASSLSMGLGTSQNTLYF.

Only a few counts were recorded for this clone. Genes and germline are mouse. The CDR3 end lies 1 residue beyond the end of the read and is filled in from the germline J gene. J is TRBJ1-3 and V is TRBV16, with no clear D. Trimming took 5 bases from V and 0 from J, leaving 8 bases between them. This CDR3 has 14 amino acids. Germline CDR1 and CDR2: SGHSA and FRNQAP. Partial CDR3 DNA: TGTGCAAGCAGCCCCACAGATTCTGGAAATACGCTCTAT. Protein sequence: CASSPTDSGNTLY. The full CDR3 protein reads CASSPTDSGNTLYF.

In regard to this clone: Mouse germline and gene names are used. The CDR3 end is not reached by the read, which stops 1 residue before it; the germline J gene fills it in. This chain links TRBV13-2 with TRBJ2-5; 12 bases align to TRBD2. Losses at the gene ends were 2 bases for V and 6 bases for J; bases not matched to a gene: 1. The length of the CDR3 is 14 residues. In germline, CDR1 is NNHNN, CDR2 SYGAGS (reference sequence). CDR3: CASGEGTGGDTQYF. The covered CDR3 bases are TGTGCCAGCGGTGAAGGGACTGGGGGGGACACCCAGTAC.

Notes on this clone: The listed genes are named as in mouse. The read ends 1 residue before the CDR3 terminus; that terminus is restored from the germline J gene. The V call is TRBV16, the J call TRBJ2-7; 7 bases match TRBD2. CDR1 SGHSA and CDR2 FRNQAP come from the germline V gene. The CDR3 is made up of 13 amino acids. Trimming at V came to 3 bases and at J to 6 bases, leaving 5 bases not matched to a gene. The sequenced CDR3 bases are TGTGCAAGCAGCTTCGGGGGGGTGCGTGAACAGTAC. Encoded protein: CASSFGGVREQY. The full CDR3 sequence reads CASSFGGVREQYF.

The table lists this clone with a few counts. Gene labels here are mouse ones. The CDR3 extends 1 residue past the end of the read, so its final part is completed from the germline J gene. The V gene is TRBV4, the J gene TRBJ2-1; TRBD2 matches at 10 bases. V lost 5 bases and J lost 4; bases outside the gene matches: 5. Germline CDR1 reads LGHDT; CDR2 reads YNNKQL (reference sequence). The CDR3 totals 15 residues. The CDR3 sequence is CASSHRDWGYAEQFF. The covered CDR3 bases are TGTGCCAGCAGCCACCGGGACTGGGGTTATGCTGAGCAGTTC.

This clone is termed large. Mouse gene names apply. From the germline J gene comes the end of the CDR3, since the read stops 1 residue before it. The chain has TRBV20 and TRBJ2-1, with 8 bases lining up with TRBD2. CDR1 is GFQATS, CDR2 STVNSAI, per germline. V dropped 0 bases and J dropped 6; count of bases not matched to a gene: 4. CDR3 length: 14 residues. The CDR3: CGARDWGEIAEQFF. The CDR3 bases that were read are TGTGGTGCTAGGGACTGGGGGGAAATTGCTGAGCAGTTC.

Points on this clone: Gene labels here are mouse ones. The read ends 1 residue before the CDR3 terminus; that terminus is restored from the germline J gene. The gene calls are TRBV16 and TRBJ2-1; D is ambiguous. Trimming removed 4 bases from V and 2 bases from J, with 12 bases in between. This CDR3 has 15 amino acids. Germline V gives CDR1 SGHSA, CDR2 FRNQAP. CDR3 protein: CASSSRGSDYAEQFF. The sequenced part of the CDR3 DNA is TGTGCAAGCAGCTCTCGGGGAAGCGACTATGCTGAGCAGTTC.